A single sample is the source of the 28 T cell receptor beta chains below, sequenced in a study of memory CD4+ T cells and cytomegalovirus serostatus. Single viable CD3+CD4+CD8-CD45RO+ cells were sorted as the memory CD4+ T cells. The repertoire was sequenced with immunoSEQ multiplex PCR; TCRdb's copy has only in-frame clones and lacks some. The sample carries 40,000 to 55,000 clones, about 79% recorded once. Material: memory CD4+ T cells from blood. The receptors were gathered from an adult in good health and CMV-seronegative.

This rearrangement joins TRBV19 to TRBJ2-7; D not resolved. CDR1 and CDR2 (germline): LNHDA, SQIVND (reference sequence). This CDR3 contains 13 residues. Trimming removed 4 bases at V and 1 base at J, with 8 bases between. This CDR3 reads CASSSTASYEQYF. DNA for the CDR3: TGTGCCAGTAGTAGTACAGCTTCCTACGAGCAGTACTTC. Full variable domain (rest looked up from reference TRBV19 and TRBJ2-7): DGGITQSPKYLFRKEGQNVTLSCEQNLNHDAMYWYRQDPGQGLRLIYYSQIVNDFQKGDIAEGYSVSREKKESFPLTVTSAQKNPTAFYLCASSSTASYEQYFGPGTRLTVT.

The J gene is TRBJ1-2, the V gene TRBV10-3, with TRBD1 matching over 7 bases. V was clipped by 0 bases and J by 5 bases; unmatched bases: 9. This CDR3 is built from 16 residues. Looked up from germline, CDR1 is ENHRY and CDR2 is SYGVKD. The CDR3 DNA is TGTGCCATCAGTGAGTCGCCGGCAGGGGGAACATATGGCTACACCTTC. Translating it yields CAISESPAGGTYGYTF.

This clone showed up just a few times. The chain has TRBV7-2 and TRBJ2-7, with 7 positions matching TRBD1. The CDR3 length is 17 residues. J gave up 2 bases and V 1 base, and 11 bases lay outside the gene matches. Germline CDR1 and CDR2: SGHTA and FQGNSA. Written as DNA, the CDR3 is TGTGCCAGCAGCTTAGTACAGGGGTCTGACCGACCCTACGAGCAGTACTTC. This encodes CASSLVQGSDRPYEQYF.

V usage is TRBV9 and J usage is TRBJ2-1; a weak D match, TRBD1 (7 bases). The V gene lost 3 bases and the J gene lost 1 base, with 11 bases spanning the gap. The CDR3 runs to 15 residues. Germline V gene lookup returns CDR1 SGDLS and CDR2 YYNGEE. The CDR3 coding sequence is TGTGCCAGCAGCGCCAGGGGGGAATCCTACAATGAGCAGTTCTTC. Protein product: CASSARGESYNEQFF.

CDR3 nucleotides: TGTGCCAGCAGTCCCGGGCCCTATAATTCACCCCTCCACTTT. It yields the protein CASSPGPYNSPLHF. V usage is TRBV27 and J usage is TRBJ1-6; D ambiguous. Trimming stripped 5 bases from V and 2 bases from J, with 7 bases between. The CDR3 is 14 amino acids. The V gene's germline CDR1 is MNHEY and CDR2 SMNVEV (reference sequence).

This chain connects TRBV5-6 to TRBJ2-5; 8 bases agree with TRBD1. There are 16 residues in the CDR3. CDR1 is SGHDT, CDR2 YYEEEE, per germline. The junction had 11 bases not matched to a gene; V was cut back by 3 bases and J by 4 bases. The chain's CDR3 is CASSSLGGQVAETQYF. CDR3 coding DNA: TGTGCCAGCAGCTCTCTTGGGGGACAGGTAGCAGAGACCCAGTACTTC.

The chain employs TRBV2 and TRBJ2-1, with 9 bases fitting TRBD2. The CDR3 totals 13 residues. CDR1 SNHLY and CDR2 FYNNEI come from the germline V gene. After removal of 6 bases from V and 9 bases from J, the junction contained 6 bases not matched to a gene. CDR3 in DNA: TGTGCCAGCAGGCTAGCGGGGAGTTTTGAGCAGTTCTTC. Translating it yields CASRLAGSFEQFF.

The rearrangement links TRBV25-1 to TRBJ2-1; 7 bases fit TRBD1. CDR1 is MGHDK, CDR2 SYGVNS, per germline. The length of the CDR3 is 15 residues. With 4 bases clipped from V and 7 bases from J, the junction kept 10 bases outside the gene matches. The CDR3 DNA sequence: TGTGCCAGCAGTGTGGCAGGGGGTGTTCGGAATGAGCAGTTCTTC. Residues: CASSVAGGVRNEQFF.

The V gene is TRBV7-2, the J gene TRBJ2-1; D is unclear. This CDR3 is 12 amino acids long. V dropped 9 bases and J dropped 4 bases, with 10 bases sitting between them. The germline gives CDR1 SGHTA, CDR2 FQGNSA. CDR3 protein: CASNDGYNEQFF. DNA for the CDR3: TGTGCCAGTAATGATGGGTACAATGAGCAGTTCTTC.

The chain is built from TRBV19 and TRBJ2-5; tentative D call: TRBD1 (6 bases). Germline-derived CDR1 and CDR2 are LNHDA and SQIVND (reference sequence). The CDR3 has 15 amino acids. V lost 4 bases, J lost 3 bases, and 15 bases lay in between. Written as DNA, the CDR3 is TGTGCCAGTAGTACCCCCCATGGACAGAAAGAGACCCAGTACTTC. It specifies CASSTPHGQKETQYF. Filled out from reference TRBV19 and TRBJ2-5, the complete variable domain reads DGGITQSPKYLFRKEGQNVTLSCEQNLNHDAMYWYRQDPGQGLRLIYYSQIVNDFQKGDIAEGYSVSREKKESFPLTVTSAQKNPTAFYLCASSTPHGQKETQYFGPGTRLLVL.

V gene TRBV27 combines with J gene TRBJ2-7; D unclear. In germline, CDR1 is MNHEY, CDR2 SMNVEV (reference sequence). This CDR3 comprises 12 residues. Trimming removed 6 bases at V and 6 bases at J, with 12 bases between. The CDR3 here is CASRASPGEQYF. As DNA, the CDR3 is TGTGCCAGCAGGGCCTCCCCGGGCGAGCAGTACTTC.

The chain recombines TRBV18 with TRBJ1-1; 8 nucleotides align to TRBD1. The germline V gene encodes CDR1 KGHSH and CDR2 LQKENI. Germline trimming cut 4 bases from V and 7 bases from J; bases unmatched to any gene: 11. The CDR3 is 15 residues long. The CDR3 is CASSLQTGDSGEAFF. The CDR3 DNA reads as TGTGCCAGCTCACTACAGACAGGGGATAGTGGTGAAGCTTTCTTT.

Here the CDR3 DNA reads TGCAGCGTCACCGGGGGAGCGGGGTCATACAATGAGCAGTTCTTC. The encoded protein is CSVTGGAGSYNEQFF. This chain links TRBV29-1 with TRBJ2-1; TRBD2 aligns across 7 bases. This CDR3 is built from 15 residues. The germline V gene has CDR1 SQVTM and CDR2 ANQGSEA. V gave up 6 bases and J gave up 4 bases; unmatched junction bases: 12.

The rearrangement joins TRBV10-3 to TRBJ2-5, with D possibly called TRBD1 or TRBD2 (5 bases each). V lost 0 bases and J lost 0, with 8 bases in between. Germline CDR1 and CDR2: ENHRY and SYGVKD. The CDR3 runs to 15 residues. DNA for the CDR3: TGTGCCATCAGTGAGTCAAGAGGGGACCAAGAGACCCAGTACTTC. Amino acid sequence: CAISESRGDQETQYF.

The CDR3 here is CASTISGTGQETQYF. The CDR3 DNA sequence: TGCGCCAGCACCATCAGCGGGACAGGGCAAGAGACCCAGTACTTC. The gene calls are TRBV5-1 and TRBJ2-5; 9 positions match TRBD1. Germline V lookup: CDR1 SGHRS, CDR2 YFSETQ. The CDR3 runs 15 residues. V shed 6 bases and J 2 bases; nucleotides not matched to a gene: 8.

The chain uses TRBV11-2 and TRBJ2-1; no firm D call. There are 16 residues in the CDR3. With 5 bases removed from V and 4 bases from J, the gap between germline ends came to 18 bases. Germline assignment: CDR1 SGHAT and CDR2 FQNNGV. In nucleotides, the CDR3 is TGTGCCAGCAGCCCGTCAGAGGTAGCAGGTTACAATGAGCAGTTCTTC. This codes for CASSPSEVAGYNEQFF.

This chain uses TRBV5-4 with TRBJ1-1; 9 nucleotides agree with TRBD1. Looked up from germline, CDR1 is SGHNT and CDR2 is YYREEE (reference sequence). The CDR3 totals 14 residues. Trimming cost V 3 bases and J 6 bases; bases outside gene matches: 6. Here the CDR3 reads CASSYGQGRAEAFF. The DNA of the CDR3 is TGTGCCAGCAGCTACGGACAGGGGAGGGCTGAAGCTTTCTTT.

This clone was seen only once. This chain uses TRBV6-1 with TRBJ2-5, with 10 bases matching TRBD2. CDR3 length: 14 amino acids. The ends lost 5 bases at V and 6 bases at J; junction bases unmatched: 6. Germline V gene lookup returns CDR1 MNHNS and CDR2 SASEGT. This CDR3 reads CASSNSGGAQTQYF. The CDR3 coding sequence is TGTGCCAGCAGTAACAGCGGGGGGGCACAGACCCAGTACTTC.

The CDR3 here is CASSDVDRTDTIYF. Written as DNA, the CDR3 is TGTGCCAGCAGTGACGTTGACAGGACGGACACCATATATTTT. The J gene is TRBJ1-3, the V gene TRBV6-6, with D maybe TRBD1 (6 bases). V lost 5 bases to trimming and J lost 8 bases, with 16 bases between them. The CDR3 length is 14 residues. CDR1 MNHNY and CDR2 SVGAGI come from the germline V gene (reference sequence).

V gene TRBV5-1 combines with J gene TRBJ2-3; TRBD2 is a possible D gene (6 bases). Germline CDR1 reads SGHRS; CDR2 reads YFSETQ. The V end was cut by 6 bases, the J end by 3 bases, with 17 bases between. The CDR3 totals 15 residues. The CDR3 DNA reads TGCGCCAGCACCCCCCTCCGGGGAGGAACAGATACGCAGTATTTT. Translation: CASTPLRGGTDTQYF.

The gene calls are TRBV5-5 and TRBJ1-4; 7 nucleotides agree with TRBD1. The CDR3 has 15 amino acids. CDR1 is SGHKS and CDR2 is YYEKEE in the germline V gene (reference sequence). Losses at the gene ends were 1 base for V and 5 bases for J; bases not matched to a gene: 5. The CDR3 coding sequence is TGTGCCAGCAGCTTGCGGGACAGAGAGAATGAAAAACTGTTTTTT. Translated, it gives CASSLRDRENEKLFF.

Regarding this clone: The missing conserved phenylalanine or tryptophan at the end of this CDR3 makes a read error likely. The limits of the CDR3 on the DNA are not certain, so only TCRdb's listed CDR3 is given. V is TRBV5-5 and J is TRBJ1-1. The CDR3 is 12 residues long, counting both termini. The germline CDR1 and CDR2 sequences are SGHKS and YYEKEE (reference sequence). CDR3 sequence reads: CASSLDGPAFNI.

This clone was detected only a few times. This chain joins TRBV6-6 and TRBJ2-7; D remains unclear. Germline lookup yields CDR1 MNHNY and CDR2 SVGAGI (reference sequence). The CDR3 is made up of 14 amino acids. V dropped 0 bases and J dropped 3 bases, with 9 bases sitting between them. The CDR3 nucleotides are TGTGCCAGCAGTTACTCGGAGTTTAGCTACGAGCAGTACTTC. It codes for CASSYSEFSYEQYF.

The chain links TRBV2 to TRBJ1-5; D gene unclear. CDR1 is SNHLY and CDR2 is FYNNEI in the germline V gene. CDR3 size: 14 residues. The V end lost 4 bases, the J end lost 8 bases, and 15 bases lay between the germline ends. The CDR3 protein is CASSAQVGRKPQHF. The DNA of the CDR3 is TGTGCCAGCAGTGCCCAAGTAGGGAGGAAGCCCCAGCATTTT.

The CDR3 sequence: CASSYGLRGRTAEAFF. The DNA of the CDR3 is TGTGCCAGCAGTTACGGCCTCAGGGGGAGAACAGCTGAAGCTTTCTTT. The gene calls are TRBV6-5 and TRBJ1-1, with 7 bases identical to TRBD1. The CDR3 is 16 residues long. CDR1 MNHEY and CDR2 SVGAGI come from the germline V gene. J was trimmed by 6 bases and V by 2 bases; bases with no gene match: 12.

The chain combines TRBV2 with TRBJ2-5, with D hard to call. The germline V gene encodes CDR1 SNHLY and CDR2 FYNNEI. The CDR3 sequence is 12 residues long. V was shortened by 7 bases and J by 5 bases, with 11 bases between the two germline ends. The CDR3 region is CASTIHTETQYF. CDR3 in DNA: TGTGCCAGCACTATCCATACGGAGACCCAGTACTTC.

This clone was picked up one time. The V and J genes are TRBV5-1 and TRBJ1-4, with D unresolved. The germline V gene has CDR1 SGHRS and CDR2 YFSETQ. The CDR3 consists of 15 residues. Trimming removed 4 bases at V and 14 bases at J, with 24 bases between. Written as DNA, the CDR3 is TGCGCCAGCAGCCTAGAGGGAAGGGATATAAGTAGGCTGTTTTTT. This gives the protein CASSLEGRDISRLFF.

This rearrangement joins TRBV11-2 to TRBJ2-7; 7 bases match TRBD1. Germline V gene data show CDR1 as SGHAT and CDR2 as FQNNGV. Trimming cost V 3 bases and J 6 bases; bases outside gene matches: 8. The CDR3 sequence is 14 residues long. CDR3 in DNA: TGTGCCAGCAGCTTGGGACAGAAGCTTGGCGAGCAGTACTTC. Translation: CASSLGQKLGEQYF.